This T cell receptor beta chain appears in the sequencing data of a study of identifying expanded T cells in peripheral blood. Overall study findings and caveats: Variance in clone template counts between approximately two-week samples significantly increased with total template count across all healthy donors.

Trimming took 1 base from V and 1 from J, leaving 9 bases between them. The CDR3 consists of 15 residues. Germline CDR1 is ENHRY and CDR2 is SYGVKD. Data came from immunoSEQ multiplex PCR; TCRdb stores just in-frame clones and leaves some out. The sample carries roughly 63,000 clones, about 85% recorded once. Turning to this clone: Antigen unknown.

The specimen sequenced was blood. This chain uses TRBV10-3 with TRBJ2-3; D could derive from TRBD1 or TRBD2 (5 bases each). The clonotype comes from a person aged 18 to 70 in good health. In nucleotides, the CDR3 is TGTGCCATCAGTGAGTGGGGGAGTGGCACAGATACGCAGTATTTT. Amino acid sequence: CAISEWGSGTDTQYF.